A selection of T cell receptor beta chains follows, all from one sample in a study of T cell clonotyping in hematopoietic cell transplantation. Method: immunoSEQ multiplex PCR; TCRdb's copy keeps in-frame clones and lacks some. This table holds several thousand clones, about 90% found once. Here the sequenced sample was peripheral blood mononuclear cells, taken 100 days after allogeneic stem cell transplant. The receptors here all came from a male patient aged 70-85 years who had an allogeneic stem cell transplant from an unrelated donor, so T cells may come from the graft donor. Some clones in this sample may be carry-over from other donors' samples. CDR3s include the opening cysteine and the closing phenylalanine or tryptophan. A D gene is named only where the DNA matches it firmly. The size of a clone is reported for some rows only, either as once, few or many, or as a class for expanded clones.

TRBD2	16	NA	TRBV5-6	TRBJ2-2	CASSLGTSGLTGELFF	TGTGCCAGCAGCTTAGGGACTAGCGGGCTCACCGGGGAGCTGTTTTTT
TRBD1	15	NA	TRBV5-6	TRBJ2-1	CASSLEGQGSSEQFF	TGTGCCAGCAGCTTAGAAGGACAGGGTTCGAGTGAGCAGTTCTTC
TRBD1	13	NA	TRBV28	TRBJ2-7	CASRGTGLHEQYF	TGTGCCAGCAGAGGGACAGGGCTCCACGAGCAGTACTTC
NA	15	NA	TRBV28	TRBJ1-5	CASTRDGTNYQPQHF	TGTGCCAGCACGCGGGACGGGACGAACTATCAGCCCCAGCATTTT
NA	16	NA	TRBV5-1	TRBJ2-7	CASSLGGTSSVAEQYF	TGCGCCAGCAGCTTGGGGGGGACCTCGTCGGTGGCCGAGCAGTACTTC
NA	12	NA	TRBV29-1	TRBJ1-4	CSVLGDWGKLFF	TGCAGCGTACTGGGGGATTGGGGAAAACTGTTTTTT
TRBD1	15	few	TRBV28	TRBJ2-2	CASSIQGAYTGELFF	TGTGCCAGCAGTATTCAGGGGGCGTACACCGGGGAGCTGTTTTTT
NA	16	few	TRBV5-2	TRBJ1-2	CASKSNRSTKDLWLHF	TGTGCCAGCAAGTCAAATAGGAGTACGAAAGACCTATGGCTACACTTC
TRBD1	12	NA	TRBV2	TRBJ2-7	CASRDRGFEQYF	TGTGCCAGCAGGGACAGGGGGTTCGAGCAGTACTTC
NA	13	NA	TRBV19	TRBJ2-3	CASSPEVADTQYF	TGTGCCAGTAGTCCGGAGGTCGCAGATACGCAGTATTTT
NA	13	NA	TRBV30	TRBJ2-5	CAWSVLNQETQYF	TGTGCCTGGAGTGTCCTCAATCAGGAGACCCAGTACTTC
NA	15	NA	TRBV15	TRBJ2-5	CATSRVRGGAETQYF	TGTGCCACCAGCAGAGTTCGTGGGGGAGCAGAGACCCAGTACTTC
NA	15	once	TRBV5-4	TRBJ2-3	CASSPGGGRGDTQYF	TGTGCCAGCAGCCCGGGCGGGGGCCGCGGGGATACGCAGTATTTT
TRBD1	14	NA	TRBV28	TRBJ2-5	CASSARQGAETQYF	TGTGCCAGCAGTGCCCGGCAGGGGGCTGAGACCCAGTACTTC
NA	16	NA	TRBV4-3	TRBJ1-5	CASSQDFGQINQPQHF	TGCGCCAGCAGCCAAGATTTCGGGCAGATCAATCAGCCCCAGCATTTT
TRBD2	15	NA	TRBV28	TRBJ2-1	CASSSQRERYNEQFF	TGTGCCAGCAGTTCGCAGCGGGAGCGCTACAATGAGCAGTTCTTC
TRBD1	14	large	TRBV4-3	TRBJ1-4	CASSEQGVDEKLFF	TGCGCCAGCAGTGAACAGGGGGTTGATGAAAAACTGTTTTTT
TRBD1	14	NA	TRBV19	TRBJ2-7	CASRDRGNSYEQYF	TGTGCCTCCCGGGACAGGGGGAACTCCTACGAGCAGTACTTC
NA	17	NA	TRBV28	TRBJ1-5	CASSPVGVAPSNQPQHF	TGTGCCAGCAGTCCGGTGGGAGTCGCCCCTAGCAATCAGCCCCAGCATTTT
NA	15	NA	TRBV27	TRBJ2-1	CASSPTTHGRGEQFF	TGTGCCAGCAGTCCGACCACTCACGGACGGGGTGAGCAGTTCTTC
NA	15	NA	TRBV7-9	TRBJ2-2	CASSPRGTNTGELFF	TGTGCCAGCAGCCCCCGGGGGACTAACACCGGGGAGCTGTTTTTT
NA	13	NA	TRBV18	TRBJ1-5	CASSPTSTEPQHF	TGTGCCAGCTCACCAACATCGACGGAGCCCCAGCATTTT
NA	13	NA	TRBV30	TRBJ1-1	CAWSVVGLGKAFF	TGTGCCTGGAGTGTTGTAGGCCTGGGTAAGGCTTTCTTT
NA	15	NA	TRBV9	TRBJ2-2	CASGGANTNTGELFF	TGTGCCAGTGGGGGGGCCAATACGAACACCGGGGAGCTGTTTTTT
NA	16	NA	TRBV28	TRBJ1-2	CASSRTEDTWHYGYTF	TGTGCCAGCAGCCGAACCGAGGACACCTGGCACTATGGCTACACCTTC
TRBD1	14	NA	TRBV6-9	TRBJ1-4	CASSGDRGVEKLFF	TGTGCCAGCAGTGGGGACAGGGGAGTCGAAAAACTGTTTTTT
TRBD1	18	NA	TRBV28	TRBJ1-5	CASTRTIRTGSRDQPQHF	TGTGCCAGCACGCGGACCATAAGGACAGGTAGCAGGGACCAGCCCCAGCATTTT
NA	16	NA	TRBV29-1	TRBJ2-2	CSVEEIDRTNTGELFF	TGCAGCGTTGAAGAAATCGACAGAACGAACACCGGGGAGCTGTTTTTT
NA	13	NA	TRBV14	TRBJ2-7	CASSQVEGREQYF	TGTGCCAGCAGCCAAGTGGAGGGGCGCGAGCAGTACTTC
NA	12	NA	TRBV2	TRBJ1-1	CASRYFGTEAFF	TGTGCCAGCAGGTACTTCGGCACTGAAGCTTTCTTT
NA	14	NA	TRBV28	TRBJ1-2	CASSRDSSLNGYTF	TGTGCCAGCAGTCGCGACAGTTCCCTCAATGGCTACACCTTC
NA	15	NA	TRBV5-1	TRBJ2-7	CASSWGGRAAYEQYF	TGCGCCAGCAGCTGGGGAGGCAGGGCGGCCTACGAGCAGTACTTC
NA	11	NA	TRBV2	TRBJ1-1	CASSTGAKAFF	TGTGCCAGCTCTACAGGCGCCAAAGCTTTCTTT
NA	13	NA	TRBV7-2	TRBJ1-1	CASSLERNTEAFF	TGTGCCAGCAGCTTAGAGAGGAACACTGAAGCTTTCTTT
NA	12	NA	TRBV27	TRBJ2-5	CASSSPGLEQYF	TGTGCCAGCAGTTCCCCTGGATTGGAACAGTACTTC
NA	15	few	TRBV9	TRBJ1-3	CASSVEGRGGNTIYF	TGTGCCAGCAGCGTAGAGGGTCGAGGTGGAAACACCATATATTTT
TRBD1	15	NA	TRBV7-6	TRBJ2-1	CASSAAGTGIHEQFF	TGTGCCAGCAGCGCGGCCGGGACAGGGATCCATGAGCAGTTCTTC
NA	15	NA	TRBV5-1	TRBJ2-2	CASSKGDLNTGELFF	TGCGCCAGCAGCAAGGGAGATTTGAACACCGGGGAGCTGTTTTTT
NA	13	NA	TRBV29-1	TRBJ2-3	CSALSPGTDTQYF	TGCAGCGCCCTCTCCCCAGGGACCGATACGCAGTATTTT
NA	12	NA	TRBV11-3	TRBJ2-7	CASSLGEEEQYF	TGTGCCAGCAGCTTAGGAGAGGAGGAGCAGTACTTC
TRBD1	11	NA	TRBV20-1	TRBJ1-2	CSPTGEDGYTF	TGCAGTCCGACAGGGGAGGATGGCTACACCTTC
TRBD2	16	NA	TRBV5-6	TRBJ2-1	CASSLGLAGVYNEQFF	TGTGCCAGCAGCTTGGGACTAGCGGGAGTCTACAATGAGCAGTTCTTC
TRBD1	16	NA	TRBV6-5	TRBJ1-1	CASSYDWTGQDSEAFF	TGTGCCAGCAGTTACGATTGGACAGGACAGGACTCTGAAGCTTTCTTT
NA	15	NA	TRBV7-2	TRBJ1-2	CASNPNSGHGYGYTF	TGTGCCAGCAACCCCAACTCCGGACACGGCTATGGCTACACCTTC
TRBD2	15	NA	TRBV4-3	TRBJ2-1	CASSQEGSGSNEQFF	TGCGCCAGCAGCCAAGAGGGTAGCGGGAGCAATGAGCAGTTCTTC
NA	17	NA	TRBV5-4	TRBJ1-2	CASSLGGGYRRYYGYTF	TGTGCCAGCAGCTTGGGGGGGGGTTACAGGCGATACTATGGCTACACCTTC
NA	13	NA	TRBV2	TRBJ2-7	CASSLVLSYEQYF	TGTGCCAGCAGCTTAGTCCTGTCCTACGAGCAGTACTTC
NA	15	NA	TRBV5-1	TRBJ1-3	CASSLEGVLGDTIYF	TGCGCCAGCAGCTTGGAAGGGGTACTTGGGGACACCATATATTTT
NA	15	NA	TRBV19	TRBJ2-7	CASSIDRDIGAEQYF	TGTGCCAGTAGTATAGATCGGGACATAGGTGCGGAGCAGTACTTC
NA	12	NA	TRBV5-1	TRBJ1-2	CASSRWGDGYTF	TGCGCCAGCAGCCGGTGGGGGGATGGCTACACCTTC
NA	13	NA	TRBV11-2	TRBJ2-1	CASSPAGYGEQFF	TGTGCCAGCAGCCCCGCGGGCTACGGTGAGCAGTTCTTC
TRBD2	16	NA	TRBV10-3	TRBJ2-7	CAIGRPPTSGSTEQYF	TGTGCCATCGGCCGCCCCCCGACTAGCGGGAGTACCGAGCAGTACTTC
NA	14	NA	TRBV6-6	TRBJ2-3	CASSYRSGTDTQYF	TGTGCCAGCAGTTATAGGAGCGGCACAGATACGCAGTATTTT
NA	14	NA	TRBV28	TRBJ1-2	CASSSQGRALGYTF	TGTGCCAGCAGCTCTCAGGGTAGGGCGTTGGGCTACACCTTC
NA	13	NA	TRBV5-6	TRBJ1-2	CASSAQGSYGYTF	TGTGCCAGCAGCGCACAGGGTAGCTATGGCTACACCTTC